Below are 21 T cell receptor beta chains sequenced from a single sample in a study of blood T cell repertoires in COVID-19. Repertoires were generated with immunoSEQ multiplex PCR, while TCRdb's copy carries only in-frame clones and drops some. There are some 130,000 clones in the sample; 70% to 90% occur only once, and roughly 13% lies in the top ten. The sample comprised peripheral blood. Every receptor here comes from a human donor in a cohort sampled during active COVID-19.

The rearrangement links TRBV3-1 (or the pseudogene TRBV3-2) to TRBJ2-7; TRBD1 matches 7 bases. Germline CDR1 and CDR2: LGHDT and YNNKEL (reference sequence). There are 15 residues in the CDR3. Trimming cost V 3 bases and J 3 bases; bases outside gene matches: 8. CDR3 amino acids: CASSQTGDSFYEQYF. The CDR3 DNA reads TGTGCCAGCAGCCAGACCGGGGACAGCTTCTACGAGCAGTACTTC.

The V gene is TRBV3-1 (or the pseudogene TRBV3-2), the J gene TRBJ2-5; 9 bases are shared with TRBD2. Germline lookup yields CDR1 LGHDT and CDR2 YNNKEL (reference sequence). The length of the CDR3 is 15 residues. V was clipped by 2 bases and J by 6 bases; unmatched bases: 7. The chain's CDR3 is CASSQMPSGAKTQYF. CDR3 nucleotides: TGTGCCAGCAGCCAAATGCCTAGCGGGGCGAAGACCCAGTACTTC.

This clone turned up a few times. The rearrangement links TRBV5-8 to TRBJ2-5; no reliable D call. The CDR3 is 12 amino acids. The ends were cut back, 1 base at V and 4 bases at J, with 5 bases in the middle. Per germline, CDR1 SGHTS and CDR2 YDEGEE. The CDR3 DNA sequence: TGTGCCAGCAGCTTGCGAGTAGAGACCCAGTACTTC. Amino acids: CASSLRVETQYF.

This chain joins TRBV4-1 and TRBJ2-5; 8 positions match TRBD2. V trimming: 3 bases; J trimming: 4 bases; junction bases outside the gene matches: 10. This CDR3 region has 16 residues. The germline V gene has CDR1 MGHRA and CDR2 YSYEKL. As DNA, the CDR3 is TGCGCCAGCAGCCACGTATTAGCGGGGAAGGGAGAGACCCAGTACTTC. Translating gives CASSHVLAGKGETQYF.

The gene calls are TRBV6-4 and TRBJ2-3; 13 nucleotides align to TRBD2. Losses at the gene ends were 6 bases for V and 3 bases for J; bases not matched to a gene: 6. This CDR3 contains 16 residues. Germline lookup yields CDR1 MRHNA and CDR2 SNTAGT. In nucleotides, the CDR3 is TGTGCCAGCAGCCCGACTAGCGGGGGGCTGACAGATACGCAGTATTTT. Translated, it gives CASSPTSGGLTDTQYF.

The chain has TRBV21-1 and TRBJ2-3; TRBD1 was called by the table and not checked on the DNA. TRBV21-1 is a pseudogene. The CDR3 is 15 residues long. CDR3 sequence (DNA): TGTGCCAGCCCCCAAAGGGGGTTCCGCACAGATACGCAGTATTTT. Amino acid sequence: CASPQRGFRTDTQYF.

The chain couples TRBV15 to TRBJ2-1; D might be TRBD1 (5 bases). V was cut by 0 bases and J by 0 bases, with 6 bases left in between. Germline V gene sequence: CDR1 LNHNV, CDR2 YYDKDF (reference sequence). The CDR3 spans 15 residues. The CDR3 coding sequence is TGTGCCACCAGCAGAGACAGGGTCTCCTACAATGAGCAGTTCTTC. Residues: CATSRDRVSYNEQFF.

This chain uses TRBV10-3 with TRBJ1-6; the D gene is possibly TRBD1 (5 bases). V was trimmed by 2 bases and J by 12 bases, leaving 17 bases between them. CDR1 and CDR2 from the germline V gene are ENHRY and SYGVKD. CDR3 length equals 15 residues. The CDR3 loop reads CAISEPSWGVGPLHF. For the CDR3, the DNA is TGTGCCATCAGTGAGCCGAGTTGGGGGGTTGGACCCCTCCACTTT.

This clone was observed a handful of times. The chain carries TRBV20-1 and TRBJ2-1, with D possibly being TRBD2 (5 bases). The V end was cut by 3 bases, the J end by 4 bases, with 13 bases between. Germline assignment: CDR1 DFQATT and CDR2 SNEGSKA (reference sequence). The length of the CDR3 is 14 residues. The DNA of the CDR3 is TGCAGTGCTAGTGGGGAGCCCGGTTACAATGAGCAGTTCTTC. Its translation: CSASGEPGYNEQFF.

The chain uses TRBV4-2 and TRBJ2-5, with 7 bases lining up with TRBD1. Germline V gene sequence: CDR1 LGHNA, CDR2 YNFKEQ. V gave up 1 base and J gave up 3 bases; unmatched junction bases: 5. The CDR3 has 15 residues. CDR3 coding DNA: TGTGCCAGCAGCCAAGGGGGACAGTCGGAAGAGACCCAGTACTTC. Its translation: CASSQGGQSEETQYF.

The rearrangement links TRBV19 to TRBJ2-2, with D perhaps matching TRBD2 (6 bases). Looked up from germline, CDR1 is LNHDA and CDR2 is SQIVND (reference sequence). This CDR3 has 15 amino acids. Between the trimmed V and J ends, which lost 11 bases and 4 bases, there was a span of 20 bases. CDR3 protein: CAAGNGEVGTGELFF. CDR3 bases: TGTGCCGCGGGGAACGGGGAAGTAGGCACCGGGGAGCTGTTTTTT.

The chain uses TRBV3-1 (or the pseudogene TRBV3-2) and TRBJ1-3; no clear D. In germline, CDR1 is LGHDT, CDR2 YNNKEL (reference sequence). This CDR3 region has 16 residues. V shed 4 bases and J shed 1 base, with 14 bases lying between them. The CDR3 DNA sequence: TGTGCCAGCAGCCGGCTGGCGGGTTCTTCTGGAAACACCATATATTTT. The encoded protein is CASSRLAGSSGNTIYF.

V and J are TRBV4-1 and TRBJ2-5; TRBD2 agrees at 8 bases. The germline CDR1 and CDR2 sequences are MGHRA and YSYEKL. V trimming: 1 base; J trimming: 2 bases; junction bases outside the gene matches: 6. CDR3 length: 16 amino acids. The DNA for the CDR3 is TGCGCCAGCAGCCAAGTACGGGGGGGCGGGCAAGAGACCCAGTACTTC. It is translated as CASSQVRGGGQETQYF.

This clone was seen only a few times. CDR3 nucleotides: TGTGCCAGCAGTTTATTGGCCTCGGGCACCGGGGAGCTGTTTTTT. As protein: CASSLLASGTGELFF. The V call is TRBV27, the J call TRBJ2-2; D uncertain. V was shortened by 1 base and J by 4 bases, with 10 bases between the two germline ends. CDR3 size: 15 residues. Germline lookup yields CDR1 MNHEY and CDR2 SMNVEV (reference sequence).

The chain employs TRBV3-1 (or the pseudogene TRBV3-2) and TRBJ2-3; 8 bases align to TRBD2. The length of the CDR3 is 15 residues. The germline V gene encodes CDR1 LGHDT and CDR2 YNNKEL (reference sequence). V gave up 1 base and J gave up 6 bases; unmatched junction bases: 6. The CDR3: CASSQAGGLVDTQYF. The CDR3 DNA reads as TGTGCCAGCAGCCAAGCGGGGGGGCTTGTTGATACGCAGTATTTT.

The rearrangement joins TRBV4-1 to TRBJ2-2; 12 positions match TRBD1. Trimming took 2 bases from V and 2 from J; bases not matched to a gene: 6. CDR3 length equals 18 residues. Germline CDR1 MGHRA, CDR2 YSYEKL. CDR3 in amino acids: CASSQTGTGGANTGELFF. DNA for the CDR3: TGCGCCAGCAGCCAAACGGGGACAGGGGGCGCTAACACCGGGGAGCTGTTTTTT.

V gene TRBV28 combines with J gene TRBJ2-5; TRBD2 aligns across 9 bases. The ends lost 6 bases at V and 0 bases at J; junction bases unmatched: 2. The CDR3 covers 14 residues. Germline CDR1 MDHEN, CDR2 SYDVKM. CDR3 sequence: CASRRGGDQETQYF. The CDR3 DNA sequence: TGTGCCAGCAGGCGCGGGGGGGACCAAGAGACCCAGTACTTC.

V is TRBV29-1 and J is TRBJ2-7, with D possibly matching TRBD1 (5 bases). Germline lookup yields CDR1 SQVTM and CDR2 ANQGSEA. V was pared by 1 base and J by 7 bases, with 8 bases between. This CDR3 comprises 11 residues. The CDR3 reads CSVEAHREQYF. The CDR3 nucleotides are TGCAGCGTTGAAGCCCACAGGGAGCAGTACTTC.

This clone was counted once. The V gene is TRBV5-1, the J gene TRBJ2-7; TRBD2 aligns across 9 bases. From germline, CDR1 is SGHRS and CDR2 YFSETQ. The CDR3 contains 15 residues. The V segment lost 4 bases and the J segment 1 base; nucleotides outside the gene matches: 6. Here the CDR3 reads CASSGSGGISYEQYF. The CDR3, as DNA: TGCGCCAGCAGCGGCAGCGGGGGGATATCCTACGAGCAGTACTTC.

CDR3 nucleotides: TGTGCCGGCTCTGGGGGACAGGGGTATGAAAAACTGTTTTTT. This sequence encodes CAGSGGQGYEKLFF. The genes are TRBV6-6 and TRBJ1-4, with 10 bases that match TRBD1. The CDR3 covers 14 residues. Per germline, CDR1 MNHNY and CDR2 SVGAGI (reference sequence). The ends lost 11 bases at V and 6 bases at J; junction bases unmatched: 9.

V gene TRBV15 combines with J gene TRBJ2-5; 7 bases are a match to TRBD2. CDR1 and CDR2 (germline): LNHNV, YYDKDF (reference sequence). V was pared by 1 base and J by 5 bases, with 10 bases of the junction left unmatched. The CDR3 sequence is 16 residues long. CDR3 loop: CATSRGGGGDRETQYF. The CDR3, as DNA: TGTGCCACCAGCAGAGGCGGCGGGGGAGACCGGGAGACCCAGTACTTC.